The entry below gives a single T cell receptor beta chain sequence along with its context. The entry originates in a study of blood T cell repertoires in COVID-19. Study-wide context: Spain, Italy and the United States supplied samples that represented acute and convalescent COVID-19. T cells, B-cell-depleted T cells, or PBMCs supplied cDNA or gDNA.

The CDR3 totals 13 residues. With V trimmed by 3 bases and J by 11 bases, 6 bases remained unmatched. Germline CDR1 SGHTA, CDR2 FQGNSA. Sequencing used immunoSEQ multiplex PCR; TCRdb keeps in-frame clones, though not all of them. Counted here are 270,000 or so clones, roughly 84% occurring once; the ten biggest clones make up 2.5% to 3.5%. Source material: peripheral blood. This clonotype was obtained from a woman under 30 with acute or convalescent COVID-19. This chain uses TRBV7-2 with TRBJ2-1; 8 nucleotides match TRBD2. CDR3: CASSLREREKQFF. CDR3 in DNA: TGTGCCAGCAGCTTGAGGGAGCGGGAGAAGCAGTTCTTC.